This note documents a single T cell receptor (beta chain) sequence. CDR3 size: 16 residues. CDR1 is MNHGY, CDR2 SAAAGT, per germline. J lost 8 bases, V lost 6 bases, and 11 bases had no gene match. This sample's treatment: preoperative locoregional IRX-2 cytokine immunotherapy. Preoperative locoregional IRX-2 cytokine immunotherapy was tested in the phase Ib source study. This sample is drawn from a study of preoperative IRX-2 immunotherapy in early breast cancer. Sequencing used immunoSEQ multiplex PCR; TCRdb keeps in-frame clones, though not all of them. The profile shows about 89,000 clones, around 86% of them singletons.

The material sequenced was tumor tissue, taken after IRX-2 immunotherapy. J is TRBJ2-3 and V is TRBV6-8; 13 bases are a match to TRBD2. This TCR came from a human donor with breast cancer. The chain's CDR3 is CASRMPLAGGRATQYF. CDR3 coding DNA: TGTGCCAGCAGAATGCCACTAGCGGGAGGGCGGGCTACGCAGTATTTT.